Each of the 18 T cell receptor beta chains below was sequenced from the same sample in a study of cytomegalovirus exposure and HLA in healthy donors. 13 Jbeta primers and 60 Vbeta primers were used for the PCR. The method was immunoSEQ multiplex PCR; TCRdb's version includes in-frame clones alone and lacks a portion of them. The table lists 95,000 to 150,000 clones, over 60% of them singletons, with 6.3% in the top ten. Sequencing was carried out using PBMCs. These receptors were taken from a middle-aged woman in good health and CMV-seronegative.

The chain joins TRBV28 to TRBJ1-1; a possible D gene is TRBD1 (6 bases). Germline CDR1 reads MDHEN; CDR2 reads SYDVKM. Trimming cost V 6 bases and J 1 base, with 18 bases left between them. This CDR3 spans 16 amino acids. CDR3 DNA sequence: TGTGCCAGCAGCTTCCAGGGGCGCAAATCGAACACTGAAGCTTTCTTT. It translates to CASSFQGRKSNTEAFF.

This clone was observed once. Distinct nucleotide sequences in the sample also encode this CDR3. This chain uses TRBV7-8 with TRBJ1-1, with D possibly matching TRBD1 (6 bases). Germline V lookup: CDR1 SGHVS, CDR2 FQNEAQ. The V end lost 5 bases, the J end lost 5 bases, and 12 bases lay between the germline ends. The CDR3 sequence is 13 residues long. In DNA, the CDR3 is TGTGCCAGCAGCCTAGACAGGACGACTGAAGCTTTCTTT. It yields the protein CASSLDRTTEAFF.

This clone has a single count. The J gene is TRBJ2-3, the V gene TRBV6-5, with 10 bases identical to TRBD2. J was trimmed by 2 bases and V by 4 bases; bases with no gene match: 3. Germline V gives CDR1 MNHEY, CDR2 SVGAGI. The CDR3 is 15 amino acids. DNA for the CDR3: TGTGCCAGCAGTTTAGCGGGAGGTCTCACAGATACGCAGTATTTT. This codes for CASSLAGGLTDTQYF.

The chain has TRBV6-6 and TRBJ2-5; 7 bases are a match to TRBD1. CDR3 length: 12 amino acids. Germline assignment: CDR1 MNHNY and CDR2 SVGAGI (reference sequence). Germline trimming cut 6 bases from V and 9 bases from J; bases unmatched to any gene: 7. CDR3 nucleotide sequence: TGTGCCAGCAGCGGGCAGGGGGAAGCCCAGTACTTC. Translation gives CASSGQGEAQYF.

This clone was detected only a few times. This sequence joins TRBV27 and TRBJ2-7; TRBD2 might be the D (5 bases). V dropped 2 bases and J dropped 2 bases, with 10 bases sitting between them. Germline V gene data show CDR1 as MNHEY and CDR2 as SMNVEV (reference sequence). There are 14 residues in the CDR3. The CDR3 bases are TGTGCCAGCAGTTTAATGGCGGGCGCCTACGAGCAGTACTTC. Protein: CASSLMAGAYEQYF.

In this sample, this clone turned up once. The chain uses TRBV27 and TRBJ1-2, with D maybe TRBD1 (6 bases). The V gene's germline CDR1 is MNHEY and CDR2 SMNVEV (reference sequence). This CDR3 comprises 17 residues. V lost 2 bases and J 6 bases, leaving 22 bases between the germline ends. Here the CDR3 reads CASSLTLPGGASNGYTF. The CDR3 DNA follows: TGTGCCAGCAGTTTAACCCTCCCGGGGGGCGCCTCAAATGGCTACACCTTC.

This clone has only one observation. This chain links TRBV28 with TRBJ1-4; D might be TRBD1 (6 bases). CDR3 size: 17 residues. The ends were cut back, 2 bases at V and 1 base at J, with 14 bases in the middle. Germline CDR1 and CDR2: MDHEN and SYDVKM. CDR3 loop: CASSLPTYRETNEKLFF. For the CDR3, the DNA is TGTGCCAGCAGTTTACCCACATACAGGGAAACTAATGAAAAACTGTTTTTT.

This chain's CDR3 is CASSIDHGQVSYEQYF. The CDR3 nucleotides read TGTGCCAGTAGTATCGATCACGGACAAGTTTCCTACGAGCAGTACTTC. The genes are TRBV19 and TRBJ2-7; TRBD1 is a possible D gene (5 bases). The CDR3 extends over 16 amino acids. V lost 3 bases, J lost 1 base, and 16 bases lay in between. Per germline, CDR1 LNHDA and CDR2 SQIVND (reference sequence).

Here the CDR3 reads CASSFNSRSGMFYEQYF. In nucleotides, the CDR3 is TGTGCCAGCAGCTTTAACTCCAGGTCAGGGATGTTCTACGAGCAGTACTTC. The V and J genes are TRBV7-9 and TRBJ2-7; TRBD1 is a possible D gene (5 bases). In germline, CDR1 is SEHNR, CDR2 FQNEAQ (reference sequence). V was trimmed by 3 bases and J by 3 bases, leaving 21 bases between them. The CDR3 has 17 amino acids.

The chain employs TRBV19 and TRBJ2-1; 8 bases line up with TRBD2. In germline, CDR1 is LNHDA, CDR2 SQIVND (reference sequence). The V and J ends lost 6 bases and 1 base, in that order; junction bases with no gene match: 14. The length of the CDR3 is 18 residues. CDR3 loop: CASSNDLPPGGSYNEQFF. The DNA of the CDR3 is TGTGCCAGTAGCAACGACCTCCCTCCGGGGGGGTCCTACAATGAGCAGTTCTTC.

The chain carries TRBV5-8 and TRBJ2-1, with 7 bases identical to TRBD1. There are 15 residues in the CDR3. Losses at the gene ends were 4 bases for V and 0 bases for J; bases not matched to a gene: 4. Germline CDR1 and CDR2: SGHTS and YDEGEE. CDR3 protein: CASSPAGGSYNEQFF. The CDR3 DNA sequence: TGTGCCAGCAGCCCCGCAGGGGGCTCCTACAATGAGCAGTTCTTC. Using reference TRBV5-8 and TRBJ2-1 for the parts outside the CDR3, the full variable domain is EAGVTQSPTHLIKTRGQQATLRCSPISGHTSVYWYQQALGLGLQFLLWYDEGEERNRGNFPPRFSGRQFPNYSSELNVNALELEDSALYLCASSPAGGSYNEQFFGPGTRLTVL.

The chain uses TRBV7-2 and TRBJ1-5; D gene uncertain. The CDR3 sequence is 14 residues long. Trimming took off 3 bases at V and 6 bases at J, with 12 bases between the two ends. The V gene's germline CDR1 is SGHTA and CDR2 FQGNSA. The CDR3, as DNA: TGTGCCAGCAGCTTGCAGTTGGGCCCTCAGCCCCAGCATTTT. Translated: CASSLQLGPQPQHF.

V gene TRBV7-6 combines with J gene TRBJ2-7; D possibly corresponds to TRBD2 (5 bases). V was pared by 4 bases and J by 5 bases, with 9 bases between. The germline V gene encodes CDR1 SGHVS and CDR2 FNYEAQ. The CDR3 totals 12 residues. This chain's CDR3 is CASSSFGNEQYF. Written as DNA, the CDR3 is TGTGCCAGCAGCTCATTCGGGAACGAGCAGTACTTC.

The CDR3 DNA follows: TGCGCCAGCAGCCAAGATATGACTAGCGGGGACCCCGAGCAGTACTTC. It encodes CASSQDMTSGDPEQYF. This chain links TRBV4-3 with TRBJ2-7; 11 positions agree with TRBD2. V shed 0 bases, J shed 6 bases, and the junction held 7 bases outside the gene matches. From germline, CDR1 is LGHNA and CDR2 YSLEER. The CDR3 extends over 16 amino acids.

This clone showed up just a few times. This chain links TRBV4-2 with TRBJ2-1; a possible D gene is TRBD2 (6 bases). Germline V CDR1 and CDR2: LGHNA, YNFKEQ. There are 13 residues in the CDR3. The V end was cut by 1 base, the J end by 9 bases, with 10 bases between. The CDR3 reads CASSQARGGEQFF. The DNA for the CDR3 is TGTGCCAGCAGCCAAGCAAGGGGAGGTGAGCAGTTCTTC.

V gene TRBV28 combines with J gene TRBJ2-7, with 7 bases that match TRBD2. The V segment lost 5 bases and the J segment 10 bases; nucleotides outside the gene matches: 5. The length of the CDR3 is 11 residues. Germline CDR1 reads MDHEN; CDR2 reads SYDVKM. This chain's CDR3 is CASSPGLVQYF. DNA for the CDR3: TGTGCCAGCAGTCCCGGACTAGTTCAGTACTTC.

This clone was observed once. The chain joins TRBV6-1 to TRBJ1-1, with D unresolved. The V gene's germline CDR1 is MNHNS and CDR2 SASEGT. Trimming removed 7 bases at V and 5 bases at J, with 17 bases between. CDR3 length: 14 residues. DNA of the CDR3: TGTGCCAGCAAAGGATGGTGGGAGTGGACTGAAGCTTTCTTT. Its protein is CASKGWWEWTEAFF.

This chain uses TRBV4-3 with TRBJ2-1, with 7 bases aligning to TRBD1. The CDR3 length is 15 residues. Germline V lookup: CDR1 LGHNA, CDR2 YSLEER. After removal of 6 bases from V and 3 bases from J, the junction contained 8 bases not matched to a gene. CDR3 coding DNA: TGCGCCAGCAGTAGGGACAGTTCCAACTACAATGAGCAGTTCTTC. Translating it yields CASSRDSSNYNEQFF.